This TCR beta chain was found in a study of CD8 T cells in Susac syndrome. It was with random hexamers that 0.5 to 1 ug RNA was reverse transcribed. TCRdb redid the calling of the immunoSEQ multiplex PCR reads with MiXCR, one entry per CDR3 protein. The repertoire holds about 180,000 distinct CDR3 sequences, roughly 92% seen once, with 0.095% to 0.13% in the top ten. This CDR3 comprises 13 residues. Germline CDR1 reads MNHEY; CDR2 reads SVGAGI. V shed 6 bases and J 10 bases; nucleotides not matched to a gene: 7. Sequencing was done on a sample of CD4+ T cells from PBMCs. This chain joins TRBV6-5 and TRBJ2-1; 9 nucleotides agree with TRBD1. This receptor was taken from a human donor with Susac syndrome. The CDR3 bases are TGTGCCAGCAGCGGTCCCGGGACAGGGGAGCAGTTCTTC. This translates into CASSGPGTGEQFF.